These 5 T cell receptor beta chains were all obtained from the same sample, sequenced in a study of cytomegalovirus exposure and HLA in healthy donors. The PCR made use of 60 Vbeta and 13 Jbeta primers. Repertoires were generated with immunoSEQ multiplex PCR, while TCRdb's copy carries only in-frame clones and drops some. The profile covers about 67,000 clones, with about 65% appearing a single time and around 1.9% taken by the ten largest. The sample was PBMCs. These receptors were taken from a woman aged 25 to 39 in good health and CMV-seronegative.

The chain links TRBV18 to TRBJ2-3; D may be TRBD2 (5 bases). The CDR3 contains 15 residues. The V end lost 4 bases, the J end lost 2 bases, and 13 bases lay between the germline ends. Germline CDR1 KGHSH, CDR2 LQKENI. CDR3: CASSLNPGTTDTQYF. The CDR3 bases are TGTGCCAGCTCACTAAACCCGGGAACCACAGATACGCAGTATTTT.

The gene calls are TRBV30 and TRBJ1-1; no clear D gene. The CDR3 consists of 13 residues. Germline loops: CDR1 GTSNPN, CDR2 SVGIG (reference sequence). V was clipped by 1 base and J by 3 bases, with 9 bases between them. This chain's CDR3 is CAWSGAPYTEAFF. The CDR3, as DNA: TGTGCCTGGAGTGGGGCGCCCTACACTGAAGCTTTCTTT.

V is TRBV7-8 and J is TRBJ1-5, with D perhaps matching TRBD1 (6 bases). This CDR3 comprises 16 residues. Germline CDR1 is SGHVS and CDR2 is FQNEAQ. Between the trimmed V and J ends, which lost 8 bases and 4 bases, there was a span of 21 bases. The CDR3 sequence is CASSNSDSRGNQPQHF. CDR3 bases: TGTGCCAGCTCCAACTCGGACAGCAGGGGAAATCAGCCCCAGCATTTT.

This clone was seen at least ten times. V gene TRBV14 combines with J gene TRBJ2-7; 8 nucleotides align to TRBD1. V shed 1 base, J shed 0 bases, and the junction held 5 bases outside the gene matches. Germline V gene data show CDR1 as SGHDN and CDR2 as FVKESK. The CDR3 is 16 amino acids. CDR3 residues: CASSQARQGSSYEQYF. In nucleotides, the CDR3 is TGTGCCAGCAGCCAAGCCCGACAGGGGAGCTCCTACGAGCAGTACTTC.

The CDR3 DNA sequence: TGTGCCAGCAGCCCCCGGAGGACCGGGGAGCTGTTTTTT. This codes for CASSPRRTGELFF. The J gene is TRBJ2-2, the V gene TRBV7-9, with D possibly being TRBD2 (5 bases). The CDR3 has 13 residues. V was shortened by 5 bases and J by 5 bases, with 9 bases between the two germline ends. The germline CDR1 and CDR2 sequences are SEHNR and FQNEAQ (reference sequence).